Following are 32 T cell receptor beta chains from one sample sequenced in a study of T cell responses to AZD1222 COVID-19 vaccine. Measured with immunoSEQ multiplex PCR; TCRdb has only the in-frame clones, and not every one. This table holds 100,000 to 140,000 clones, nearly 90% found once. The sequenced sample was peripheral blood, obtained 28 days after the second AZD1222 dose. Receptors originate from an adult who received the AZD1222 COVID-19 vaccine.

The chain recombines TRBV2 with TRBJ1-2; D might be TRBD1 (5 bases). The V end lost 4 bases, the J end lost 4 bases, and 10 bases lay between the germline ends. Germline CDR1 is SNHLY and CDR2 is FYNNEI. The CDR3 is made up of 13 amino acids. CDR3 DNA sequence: TGTGCCAGCAGTGTTGGGGGATCCTATGGCTACACCTTC. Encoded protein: CASSVGGSYGYTF.

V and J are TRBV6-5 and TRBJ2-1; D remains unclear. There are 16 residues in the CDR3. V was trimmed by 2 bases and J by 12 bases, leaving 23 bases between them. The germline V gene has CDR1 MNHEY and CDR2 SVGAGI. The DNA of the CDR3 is TGTGCCAGCAGTTACGGCACTACCTCCTACAATGATGTGCAGTTCTTC. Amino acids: CASSYGTTSYNDVQFF.

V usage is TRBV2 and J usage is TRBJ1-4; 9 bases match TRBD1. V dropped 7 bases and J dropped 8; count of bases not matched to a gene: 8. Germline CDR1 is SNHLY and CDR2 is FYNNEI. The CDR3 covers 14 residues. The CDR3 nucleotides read TGTGCCAGCAAATCGGGACAGGGCGGGGAAAAACTGTTTTTT. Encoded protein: CASKSGQGGEKLFF.

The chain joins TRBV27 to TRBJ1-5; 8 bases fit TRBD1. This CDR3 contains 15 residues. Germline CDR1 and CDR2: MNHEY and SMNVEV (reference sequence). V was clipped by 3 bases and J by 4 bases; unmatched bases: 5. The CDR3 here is CASSLTGVPNQPQHF. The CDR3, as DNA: TGTGCCAGCAGTTTGACAGGGGTCCCAAATCAGCCCCAGCATTTT.

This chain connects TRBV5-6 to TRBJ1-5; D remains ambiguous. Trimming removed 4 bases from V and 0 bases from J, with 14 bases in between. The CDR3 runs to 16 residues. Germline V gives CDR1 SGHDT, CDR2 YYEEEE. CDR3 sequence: CASSPGRAASNQPQHF. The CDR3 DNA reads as TGTGCCAGCAGCCCGGGAAGGGCGGCTAGCAATCAGCCCCAGCATTTT. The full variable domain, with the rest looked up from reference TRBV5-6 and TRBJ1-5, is DAGVTQSPTHLIKTRGQQVTLRCSPKSGHDTVSWYQQALGQGPQFIFQYYEEEERQRGNFPDRFSGHQFPNYSSELNVNALLLGDSALYLCASSPGRAASNQPQHFGDGTRLSIL.

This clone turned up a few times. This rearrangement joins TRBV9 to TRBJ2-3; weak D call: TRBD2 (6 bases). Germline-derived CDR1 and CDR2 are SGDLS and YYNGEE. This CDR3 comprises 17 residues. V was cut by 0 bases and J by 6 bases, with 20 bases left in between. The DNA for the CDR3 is TGTGCCAGCAGCGTAGCTACGGGGGTAGCGGCCTCCGATACGCAGTATTTT. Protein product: CASSVATGVAASDTQYF.

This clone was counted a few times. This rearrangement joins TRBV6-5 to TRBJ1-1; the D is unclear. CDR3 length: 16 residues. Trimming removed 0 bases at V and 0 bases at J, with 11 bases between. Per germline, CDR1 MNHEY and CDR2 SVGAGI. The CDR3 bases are TGTGCCAGCAGTTACTCGAGAGGCAGCCTGAACACTGAAGCTTTCTTT. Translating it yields CASSYSRGSLNTEAFF.

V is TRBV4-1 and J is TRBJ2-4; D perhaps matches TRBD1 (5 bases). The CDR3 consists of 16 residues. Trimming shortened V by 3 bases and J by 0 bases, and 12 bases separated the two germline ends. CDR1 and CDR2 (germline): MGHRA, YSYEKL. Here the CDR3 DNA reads TGCGCCAGCAGCCAGGGATGGGGCGTAGCCAAAAACATTCAGTACTTC. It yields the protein CASSQGWGVAKNIQYF.

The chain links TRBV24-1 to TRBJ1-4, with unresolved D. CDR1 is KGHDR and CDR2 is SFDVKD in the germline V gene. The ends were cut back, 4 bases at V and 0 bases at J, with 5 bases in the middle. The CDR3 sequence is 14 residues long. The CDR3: CATSDGTTNEKLFF. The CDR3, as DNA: TGTGCCACCAGTGACGGGACAACTAATGAAAAACTGTTTTTT.

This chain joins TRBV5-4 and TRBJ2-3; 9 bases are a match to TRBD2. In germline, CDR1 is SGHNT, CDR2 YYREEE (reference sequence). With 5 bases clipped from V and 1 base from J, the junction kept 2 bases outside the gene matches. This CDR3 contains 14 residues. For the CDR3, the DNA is TGTGCCAGCAGTGGGACTAGCCGCACAGATACGCAGTATTTT. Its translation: CASSGTSRTDTQYF.

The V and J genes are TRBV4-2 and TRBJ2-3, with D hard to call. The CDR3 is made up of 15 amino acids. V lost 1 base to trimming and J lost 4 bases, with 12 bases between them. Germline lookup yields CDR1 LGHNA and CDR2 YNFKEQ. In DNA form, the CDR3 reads TGTGCCAGCAGCCAAGTTGTGTCGCTCCCAGATACGCAGTATTTT. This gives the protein CASSQVVSLPDTQYF.

The CDR3 loop is CASSSGTPTYEQYF. In nucleotides, the CDR3 is TGTGCCAGCAGTTCCGGGACCCCCACCTACGAGCAGTACTTC. The rearrangement joins TRBV28 to TRBJ2-7; D tentatively fits TRBD1 or TRBD2 (5 bases each). Per the germline V gene, CDR1 is MDHEN and CDR2 is SYDVKM. V was pared by 4 bases and J by 2 bases, with 12 bases between. The CDR3 runs 14 residues. Full variable domain (missing parts from reference TRBV28 and TRBJ2-7): DVKVTQSSRYLVKRTGEKVFLECVQDMDHENMFWYRQDPGLGLRLIYFSYDVKMKEKGDIPEGYSVSREKKERFSLILESASTNQTSMYLCASSSGTPTYEQYFGPGTRLTVT.

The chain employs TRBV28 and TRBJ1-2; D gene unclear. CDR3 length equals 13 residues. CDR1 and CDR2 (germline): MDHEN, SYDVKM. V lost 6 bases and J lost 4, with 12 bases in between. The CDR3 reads CASSRGSGYGYTF. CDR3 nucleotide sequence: TGTGCCAGCAGCCGAGGGTCGGGCTATGGCTACACCTTC.

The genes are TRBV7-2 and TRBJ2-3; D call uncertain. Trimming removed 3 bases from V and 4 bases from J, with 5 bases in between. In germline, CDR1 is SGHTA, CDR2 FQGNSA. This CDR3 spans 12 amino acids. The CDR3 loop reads CASSFGADTQYF. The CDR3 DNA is TGTGCCAGCAGCTTTGGCGCAGATACGCAGTATTTT.

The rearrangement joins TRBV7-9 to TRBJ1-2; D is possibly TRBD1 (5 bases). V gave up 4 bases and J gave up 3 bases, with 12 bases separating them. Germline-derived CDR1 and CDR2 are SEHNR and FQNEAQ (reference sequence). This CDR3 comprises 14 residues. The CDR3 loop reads CASSSQGLDYGYTF. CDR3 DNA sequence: TGTGCCAGCAGCTCCCAGGGTTTGGACTATGGCTACACCTTC.

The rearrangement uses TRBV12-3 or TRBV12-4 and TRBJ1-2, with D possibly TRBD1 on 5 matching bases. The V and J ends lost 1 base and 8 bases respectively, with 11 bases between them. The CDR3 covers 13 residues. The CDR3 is CASSLVSGNGYTF. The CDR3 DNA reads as TGTGCCAGCAGTTTAGTATCAGGGAACGGCTACACCTTC.

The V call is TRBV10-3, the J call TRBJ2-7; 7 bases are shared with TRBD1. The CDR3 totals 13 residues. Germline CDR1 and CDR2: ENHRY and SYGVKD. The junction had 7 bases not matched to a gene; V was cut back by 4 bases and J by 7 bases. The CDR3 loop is CAISGTGPGEQYF. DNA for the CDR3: TGTGCCATCAGTGGGACAGGCCCCGGGGAGCAGTACTTC.

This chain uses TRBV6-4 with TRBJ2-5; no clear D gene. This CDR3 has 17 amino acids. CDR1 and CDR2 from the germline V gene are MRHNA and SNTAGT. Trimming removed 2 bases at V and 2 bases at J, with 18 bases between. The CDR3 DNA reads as TGTGCCAGCAGTGACAACGGAAACGTACGGAGACAAGAGACCCAGTACTTC. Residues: CASSDNGNVRRQETQYF.

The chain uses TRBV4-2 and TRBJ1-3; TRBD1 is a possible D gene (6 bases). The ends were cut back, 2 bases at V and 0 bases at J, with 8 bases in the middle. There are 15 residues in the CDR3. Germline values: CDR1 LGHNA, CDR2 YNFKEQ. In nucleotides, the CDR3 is TGTGCCAGCAGCCAAACAGGGAGCTCTGGAAACACCATATATTTT. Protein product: CASSQTGSSGNTIYF.

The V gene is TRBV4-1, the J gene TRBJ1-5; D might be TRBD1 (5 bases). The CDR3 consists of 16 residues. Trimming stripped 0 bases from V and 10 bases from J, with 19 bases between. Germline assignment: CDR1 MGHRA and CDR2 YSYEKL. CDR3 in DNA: TGCGCCAGCAGCCAAGAGGGAAGACAGTCCCCCAGACCCCAGCATTTT. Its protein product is CASSQEGRQSPRPQHF.

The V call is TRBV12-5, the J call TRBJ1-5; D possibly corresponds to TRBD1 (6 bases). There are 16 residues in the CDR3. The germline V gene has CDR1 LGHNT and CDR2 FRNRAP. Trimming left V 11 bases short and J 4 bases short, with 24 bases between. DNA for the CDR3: TGTGCTCCCCCCACAACAGGGTTCTTCGCAAATCAGCCCCAGCATTTT. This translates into CAPPTTGFFANQPQHF.

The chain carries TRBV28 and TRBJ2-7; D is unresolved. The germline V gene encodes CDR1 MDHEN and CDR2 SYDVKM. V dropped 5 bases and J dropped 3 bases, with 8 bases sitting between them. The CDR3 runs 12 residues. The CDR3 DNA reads TGTGCCAGCAGTGGAGACATCTACGAGCAGTACTTC. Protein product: CASSGDIYEQYF.

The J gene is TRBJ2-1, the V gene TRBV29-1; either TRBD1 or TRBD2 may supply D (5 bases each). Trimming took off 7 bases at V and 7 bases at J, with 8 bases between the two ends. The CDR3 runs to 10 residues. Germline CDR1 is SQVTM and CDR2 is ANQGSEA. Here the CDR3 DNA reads TGCAGCGGTGGGGGTAATGAGCAGTTCTTC. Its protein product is CSGGGNEQFF.

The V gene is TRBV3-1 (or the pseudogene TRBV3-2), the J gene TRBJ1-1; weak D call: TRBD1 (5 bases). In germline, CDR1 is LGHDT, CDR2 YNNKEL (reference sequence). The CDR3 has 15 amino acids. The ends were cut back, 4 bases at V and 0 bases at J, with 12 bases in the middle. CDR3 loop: CASSLTQALNTEAFF. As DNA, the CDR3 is TGTGCCAGCAGCCTCACACAGGCTTTGAACACTGAAGCTTTCTTT.

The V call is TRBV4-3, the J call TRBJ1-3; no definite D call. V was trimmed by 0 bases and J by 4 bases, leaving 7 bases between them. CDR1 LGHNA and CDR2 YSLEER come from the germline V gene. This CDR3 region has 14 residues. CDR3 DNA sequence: TGCGCCAGCAGCCAAGATTGGCAGGGAAACACCATATATTTT. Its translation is CASSQDWQGNTIYF.

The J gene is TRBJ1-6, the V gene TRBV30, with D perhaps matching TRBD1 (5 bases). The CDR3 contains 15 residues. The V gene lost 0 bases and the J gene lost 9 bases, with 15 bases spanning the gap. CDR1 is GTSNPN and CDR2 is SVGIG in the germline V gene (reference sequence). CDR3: CAWSVRTVGGSPLHF. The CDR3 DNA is TGTGCCTGGAGTGTACGGACGGTGGGGGGTTCACCCCTCCACTTT.

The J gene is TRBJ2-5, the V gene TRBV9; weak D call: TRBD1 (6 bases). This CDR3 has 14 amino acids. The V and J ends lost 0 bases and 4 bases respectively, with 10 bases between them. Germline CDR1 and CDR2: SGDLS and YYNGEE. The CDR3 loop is CASSVGGRGETQYF. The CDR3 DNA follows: TGTGCCAGCAGCGTAGGAGGCAGGGGAGAGACCCAGTACTTC.

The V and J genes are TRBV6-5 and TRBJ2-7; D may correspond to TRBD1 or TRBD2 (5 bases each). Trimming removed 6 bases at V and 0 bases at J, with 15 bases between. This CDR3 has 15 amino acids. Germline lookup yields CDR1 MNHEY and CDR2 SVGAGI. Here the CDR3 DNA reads TGTGCCAGCAGCTCCCAGAGGGGTATCTCCTACGAGCAGTACTTC. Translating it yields CASSSQRGISYEQYF.

The chain's CDR3 is CASSQPQGRQPQHF. CDR3 coding DNA: TGCGCCAGCAGCCAGCCGCAGGGGCGTCAGCCCCAGCATTTT. This chain links TRBV5-1 with TRBJ1-5, with D maybe TRBD1 (6 bases). Germline CDR1 reads SGHRS; CDR2 reads YFSETQ. The CDR3 is 14 residues long. V lost 4 bases and J 6 bases, leaving 14 bases between the germline ends.

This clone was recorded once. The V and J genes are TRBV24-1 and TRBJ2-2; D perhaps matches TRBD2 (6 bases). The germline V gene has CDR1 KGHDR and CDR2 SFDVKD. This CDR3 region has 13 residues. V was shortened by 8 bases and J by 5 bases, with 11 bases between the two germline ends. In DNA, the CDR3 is TGTGCCACCAAAGGGGCGGGGACCGGGGAGCTGTTTTTT. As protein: CATKGAGTGELFF.

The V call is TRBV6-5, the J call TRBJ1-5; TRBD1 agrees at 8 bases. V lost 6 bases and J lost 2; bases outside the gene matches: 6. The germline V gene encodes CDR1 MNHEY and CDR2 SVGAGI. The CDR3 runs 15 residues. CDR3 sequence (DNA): TGTGCCAGCAGCAAGGACAGGGCGGGCAATCAGCCCCAGCATTTT. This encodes CASSKDRAGNQPQHF.

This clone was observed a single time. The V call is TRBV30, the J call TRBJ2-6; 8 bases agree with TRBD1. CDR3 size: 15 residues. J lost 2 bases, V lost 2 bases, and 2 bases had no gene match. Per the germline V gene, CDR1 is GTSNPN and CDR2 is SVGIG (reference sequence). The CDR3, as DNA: TGTGCCTGGAGTAAACAGGGGGCTGGGGCCAACGTCCTGACTTTC. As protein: CAWSKQGAGANVLTF.